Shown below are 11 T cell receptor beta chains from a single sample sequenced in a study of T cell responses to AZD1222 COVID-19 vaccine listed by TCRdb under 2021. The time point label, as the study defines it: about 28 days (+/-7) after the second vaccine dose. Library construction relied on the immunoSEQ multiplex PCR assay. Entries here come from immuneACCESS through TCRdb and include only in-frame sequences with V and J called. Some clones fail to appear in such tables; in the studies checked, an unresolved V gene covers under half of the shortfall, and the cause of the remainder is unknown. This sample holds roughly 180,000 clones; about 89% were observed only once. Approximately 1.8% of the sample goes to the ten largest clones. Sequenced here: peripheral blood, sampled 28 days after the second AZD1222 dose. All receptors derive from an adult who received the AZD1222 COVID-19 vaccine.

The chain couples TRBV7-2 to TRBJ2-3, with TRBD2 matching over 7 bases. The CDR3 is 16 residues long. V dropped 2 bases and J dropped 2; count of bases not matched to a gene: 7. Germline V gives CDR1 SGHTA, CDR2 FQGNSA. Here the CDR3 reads CASSLRLAVNTDTQYF. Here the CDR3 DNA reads TGTGCCAGCAGCTTAAGGCTAGCGGTAAACACAGATACGCAGTATTTT.

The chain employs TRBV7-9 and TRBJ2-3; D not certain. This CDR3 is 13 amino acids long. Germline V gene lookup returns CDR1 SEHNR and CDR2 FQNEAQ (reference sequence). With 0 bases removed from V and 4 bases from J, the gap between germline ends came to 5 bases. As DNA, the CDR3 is TGTGCCAGCAGCTTAGCTGGGTCAGATACGCAGTATTTT. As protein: CASSLAGSDTQYF. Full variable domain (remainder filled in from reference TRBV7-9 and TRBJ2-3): DTGVSQNPRHKITKRGQNVTFRCDPISEHNRLYWYRQTLGQGPEFLTYFQNEAQLEKSRLLSDRFSAERPKGSFSTLEIQRTEQGDSAMYLCASSLAGSDTQYFGPGTRLTVL.

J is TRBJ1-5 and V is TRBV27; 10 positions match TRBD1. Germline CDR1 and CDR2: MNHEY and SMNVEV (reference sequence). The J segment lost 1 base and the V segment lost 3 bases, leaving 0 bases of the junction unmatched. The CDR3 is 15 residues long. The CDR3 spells CASSLDRGSNQPQHF. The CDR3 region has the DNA TGTGCCAGCAGTTTGGACAGGGGGAGCAATCAGCCCCAGCATTTT.

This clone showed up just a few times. CDR3 nucleotide sequence: TGTGCCAGCAGGCTAGGCGCGTCTGGGGCCAACGTCCTGACTTTC. It specifies CASRLGASGANVLTF. The V call is TRBV6-5, the J call TRBJ2-6; no reliable D call. CDR1 is MNHEY, CDR2 SVGAGI, per germline. The CDR3 is 15 amino acids. Trimming took 6 bases from V and 1 from J, leaving 10 bases between them.

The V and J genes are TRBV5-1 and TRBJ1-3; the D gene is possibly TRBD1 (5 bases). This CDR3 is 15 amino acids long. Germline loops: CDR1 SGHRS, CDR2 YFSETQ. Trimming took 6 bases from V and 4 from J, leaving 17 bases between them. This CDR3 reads CASTPDSFQGNTIYF. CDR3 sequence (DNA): TGCGCCAGCACTCCAGACAGCTTTCAAGGAAACACCATATATTTT.

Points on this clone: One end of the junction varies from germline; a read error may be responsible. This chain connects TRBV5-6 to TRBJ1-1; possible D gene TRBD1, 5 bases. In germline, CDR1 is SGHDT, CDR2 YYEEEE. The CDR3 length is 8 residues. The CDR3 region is CASVFGAF. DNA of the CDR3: TGTGCCAGCGTGTTCGGGGCCTTT.

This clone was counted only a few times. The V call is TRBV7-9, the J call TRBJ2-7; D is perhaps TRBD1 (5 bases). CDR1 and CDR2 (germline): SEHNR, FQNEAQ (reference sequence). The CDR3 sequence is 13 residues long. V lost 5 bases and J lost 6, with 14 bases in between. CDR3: CASSQQAGLEQYF. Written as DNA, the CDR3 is TGTGCCAGCAGCCAACAGGCAGGTCTCGAGCAGTACTTC.

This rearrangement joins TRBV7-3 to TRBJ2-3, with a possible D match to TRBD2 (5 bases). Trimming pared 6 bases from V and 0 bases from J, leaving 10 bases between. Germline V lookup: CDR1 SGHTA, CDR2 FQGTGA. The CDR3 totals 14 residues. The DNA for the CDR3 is TGTGCCAGCAGTACGGACTTTAGCACAGATACGCAGTATTTT. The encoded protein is CASSTDFSTDTQYF.

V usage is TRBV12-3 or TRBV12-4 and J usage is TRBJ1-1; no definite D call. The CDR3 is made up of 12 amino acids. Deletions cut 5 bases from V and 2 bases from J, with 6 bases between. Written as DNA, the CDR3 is TGTGCCAGCAGTCCGGATAACACTGAAGCTTTCTTT. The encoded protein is CASSPDNTEAFF.

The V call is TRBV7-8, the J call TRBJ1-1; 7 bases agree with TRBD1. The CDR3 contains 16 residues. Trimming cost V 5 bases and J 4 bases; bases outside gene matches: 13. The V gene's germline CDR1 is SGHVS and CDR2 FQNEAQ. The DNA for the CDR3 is TGTGCCAGCAGCACCCGACAGGGAACCCGGGGCACTGAAGCTTTCTTT. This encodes CASSTRQGTRGTEAFF.

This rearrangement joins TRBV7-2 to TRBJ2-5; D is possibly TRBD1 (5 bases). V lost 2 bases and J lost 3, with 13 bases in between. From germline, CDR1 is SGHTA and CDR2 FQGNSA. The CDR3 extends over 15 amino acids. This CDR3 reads CASSLSGAPEETQYF. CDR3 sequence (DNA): TGTGCCAGCAGCTTAAGTGGGGCCCCCGAAGAGACCCAGTACTTC.